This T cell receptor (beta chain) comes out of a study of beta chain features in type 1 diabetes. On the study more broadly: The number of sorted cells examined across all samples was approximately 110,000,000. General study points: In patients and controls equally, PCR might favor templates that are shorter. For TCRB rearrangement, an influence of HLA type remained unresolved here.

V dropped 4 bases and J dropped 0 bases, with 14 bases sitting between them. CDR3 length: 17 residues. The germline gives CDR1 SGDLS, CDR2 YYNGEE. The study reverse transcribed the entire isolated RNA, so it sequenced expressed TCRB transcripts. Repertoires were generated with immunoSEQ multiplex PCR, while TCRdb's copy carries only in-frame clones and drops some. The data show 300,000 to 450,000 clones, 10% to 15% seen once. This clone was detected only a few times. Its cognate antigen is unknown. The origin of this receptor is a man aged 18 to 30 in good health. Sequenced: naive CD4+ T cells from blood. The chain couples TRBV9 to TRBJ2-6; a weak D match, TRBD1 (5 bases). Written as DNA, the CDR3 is TGTGCCAGCAGCATTCAGGGTACCTTCTCTGGGGCCAACGTCCTGACTTTC. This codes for CASSIQGTFSGANVLTF.